A selection of T cell receptor beta chains follows, all from one sample in a study of blood T cells in healthy people across ages. Using its own MiXCR run on the 5' RACE reads, TCRdb lists one record per CDR3 protein. The sample lists roughly 1,500,000 distinct CDR3 sequences; 34% were seen once. Input material: blood. The receptors shown here come from a woman aged 25 to 39 in good health. The CDR3 runs from the conserved cysteine through the conserved F or W. D genes are given only for firm matches. The listing skips clone size in some rows; elsewhere it reads once, few, many or a size class.

j_call d_call v_call clone_size cdr3_aa cdr3_nt
TRBJ2-1 - TRBV6-5 many CASSRPRGQGSYNEQFF TGTGCCAGCAGTCGTCCAAGGGGTCAAGGCTCCTACAATGAGCAGTTCTTC
TRBJ2-3 - TRBV7-3 few CASSLGLGGGDTQYF TGTGCCAGCAGCTTAGGACTAGGGGGTGGAGATACGCAGTATTTT
TRBJ2-1 - TRBV2 few CASSEIGERYNEQFF TGTGCCAGCAGTGAAATTGGGGAACGCTACAATGAGCAGTTCTTC
TRBJ1-2 - TRBV5-5 many CASSPQRGNYYGYTF TGTGCCAGCAGCCCCCAGAGGGGGAATTACTATGGCTACACCTTC
TRBJ2-1 - TRBV27 - CASSFLPGKGRAPPYNEQFF TGTGCCAGCAGTTTTCTCCCAGGGAAGGGGCGGGCTCCGCCCTACAATGAGCAGTTCTTC
TRBJ2-1 TRBD2 TRBV6-1 few CASSATSGVYNEQFF TGTGCCAGCAGTGCAACTAGCGGGGTCTACAATGAGCAGTTCTTC
TRBJ1-2 - TRBV10-3 many CAISESQGDYTF TGTGCCATCAGTGAGTCTCAGGGTGACTACACCTTC
TRBJ2-5 TRBD2 TRBV5-1 once CASRPTSGRAYETQYF TGCGCCAGCAGACCCACTAGCGGGAGGGCCTATGAGACCCAGTACTTC
TRBJ2-5 - TRBV12-5 - CASAGGGGLEETQYF TGTGCTAGTGCTGGGGGGGGGGGCTTAGAAGAGACCCAGTACTTC
TRBJ2-1 TRBD1 TRBV9 few CASSAGTGEISEQFF TGTGCCAGCAGCGCCGGGACAGGGGAAATCAGTGAGCAGTTCTTC
TRBJ1-2 - TRBV10-2 few CASSDPGRPDYGYTF TGCGCCAGCAGTGACCCGGGACGTCCTGACTATGGCTACACCTTC
TRBJ1-1 - TRBV12-3/TRBV12-4 few CASSLKGGAGTEAFF TGTGCCAGCAGTTTAAAGGGGGGGGCAGGCACTGAAGCTTTCTTT
TRBJ2-1 TRBD2 TRBV27 - CASSLGLAGRSSYNEQFF TGTGCCAGCAGCTTAGGGCTAGCGGGGCGAAGCTCCTACAATGAGCAGTTCTTC
TRBJ1-6 - TRBV2 - CASHTSSYNSPLHF TGTGCCAGCCATACATCCTCCTATAATTCACCCCTCCACTTT
TRBJ2-3 - TRBV6-1 - CASSEGRGYSDTQYF TGTGCCAGCAGTGAAGGGAGGGGGTACTCAGATACGCAGTATTTT
TRBJ2-2 - TRBV10-3 - CAISPGMNTGELFF TGTGCCATCAGCCCAGGAATGAACACCGGGGAGCTGTTTTTT
TRBJ2-7 TRBD2 TRBV9 - CASSALGGSVYEQYF TGTGCCAGCAGCGCACTCGGGGGGTCGGTGTACGAGCAGTACTTC
TRBJ1-4 TRBD1 TRBV7-9 - CASSLALAGGPNEKLFF TGTGCCAGCAGCTTAGCGCTGGCAGGGGGCCCCAATGAAAAACTGTTTTTT
TRBJ2-3 TRBD1 TRBV9 few CASSVSGQGEDTQYF TGTGCCAGCAGCGTGTCCGGACAGGGGGAAGATACGCAGTATTTT
TRBJ1-2 - TRBV6-5 few CASSYSIRGNYGYTF TGTGCCAGCAGTTACTCGATTCGAGGGAACTATGGCTACACCTTC
TRBJ1-2 - TRBV6-1 few CASSPDLGHYGYTF TGTGCCAGCAGTCCGGACCTCGGGCACTATGGCTACACCTTC
TRBJ2-7 - TRBV28 few CASSPRKSEQYF TGTGCCAGCAGTCCCCGAAAGTCCGAGCAGTACTTC
TRBJ2-1 - TRBV5-6 - CASSLVGTASYNEQFF TGTGCCAGCAGCCTGGTAGGGACGGCCTCCTACAATGAGCAGTTCTTC
TRBJ1-2 - TRBV27 - CANRHPLGPTNYGYTF TGTGCCAACAGACATCCCTTAGGGCCGACTAACTATGGCTACACCTTC
TRBJ2-4 - TRBV25-1 few CASAKNLPVEIQYF TGTGCCAGCGCCAAAAATCTCCCAGTAGAGATCCAGTACTTC
TRBJ1-5 - TRBV29-1 few CSVTDPPEPQHF TGCAGCGTAACGGATCCTCCGGAGCCCCAGCATTTT